The 20 T cell receptor beta chains presented below share a single source sample, sequenced in a study of early T cells in non-severe SARS-CoV-2 infection. TCRdb used MiXCR to reprocess the 5' RACE reads, holding one entry per CDR3 protein. The repertoire consists of some 36,000 distinct CDR3 sequences, with roughly 5.7% occurring once and the leading ten covering over 4.5%. Source material: whole blood. These TCRs come from an adult who was a healthcare worker with PCR-confirmed SARS-CoV-2 infection or an uninfected control (not recorded which).

This clonotype was seen a few times. The chain is built from TRBV12-3 or TRBV12-4 and TRBJ2-2, with D perhaps TRBD1 (5 bases). V was shortened by 7 bases and J by 1 base, with 10 bases between the two germline ends. The CDR3 runs to 14 residues. CDR3 region: CASTPRGNTGELFF. As DNA, the CDR3 is TGTGCCAGCACCCCTAGGGGGAACACCGGGGAGCTGTTTTTT.

This clonotype came up a few times. The chain employs TRBV7-9 and TRBJ2-7, with 7 positions matching TRBD2. The germline V gene encodes CDR1 SEHNR and CDR2 FQNEAQ (reference sequence). This CDR3 has 15 amino acids. Unmatched junction bases numbered 13, after V lost 5 bases and J lost 6 bases. CDR3 in DNA: TGTGCCAGCAGCACCCATTGGACTAGTTCCGTCGAGCAGTACTTC. This codes for CASSTHWTSSVEQYF.

The gene calls are TRBV27 and TRBJ2-2; TRBD2 matches at 9 bases. The V segment lost 8 bases and the J segment 8 bases; nucleotides outside the gene matches: 9. The length of the CDR3 is 14 residues. Germline assignment: CDR1 MNHEY and CDR2 SMNVEV (reference sequence). The CDR3 sequence: CASLTSGLLGELFF. CDR3 DNA sequence: TGTGCCAGCCTTACTAGCGGGCTCTTGGGGGAGCTGTTTTTT.

There are a few counts of this clonotype. V usage is TRBV27 and J usage is TRBJ2-1; 12 positions agree with TRBD2. Trimming removed 6 bases from V and 5 bases from J; junction bases left unmatched: 5. Germline V gives CDR1 MNHEY, CDR2 SMNVEV (reference sequence). The CDR3 covers 15 residues. In DNA, the CDR3 is TGTGCCAGCAGCGGGCTAGCGGGGGGGGACAATGAGCAGTTCTTC. Amino acid sequence: CASSGLAGGDNEQFF.

This clonotype was observed a few times. J is TRBJ1-4 and V is TRBV7-9, with a weak D call TRBD1 (6 bases). CDR3 length: 14 residues. In germline, CDR1 is SEHNR, CDR2 FQNEAQ (reference sequence). Trimming took off 4 bases at V and 10 bases at J, with 16 bases between the two ends. The CDR3 DNA follows: TGTGCCAGCAGCTCTCCGGAGGGGGAAGCAAAACTGTTTTTT. Residues: CASSSPEGEAKLFF.

This clonotype was seen at least ten times. This chain connects TRBV6-2 or TRBV6-3 to TRBJ2-7; tentatively, D is TRBD1 (6 bases). From germline, CDR1 is MNHEY and CDR2 SVGEGT. The CDR3 has 15 amino acids. Trimming pared 5 bases from V and 3 bases from J, leaving 17 bases between. CDR3 nucleotides: TGTGCCAGCAGTAACCCCCCGGACAGTCTCTACGAGCAGTACTTC. The encoded protein is CASSNPPDSLYEQYF.

This clonotype was counted between two and nine times. V and J are TRBV5-1 and TRBJ2-1; 10 bases line up with TRBD2. Looked up from germline, CDR1 is SGHRS and CDR2 is YFSETQ. CDR3 length: 14 amino acids. V lost 4 bases and J lost 8; bases outside the gene matches: 6. The CDR3 bases are TGCGCCAGCAGCCCGGGACTAGCGATAGATGAGCAGTTCTTC. This codes for CASSPGLAIDEQFF.

The chain has TRBV7-8 and TRBJ1-1; D possibly corresponds to TRBD1 (6 bases). The V gene's germline CDR1 is SGHVS and CDR2 FQNEAQ. The CDR3 covers 13 residues. Trimming removed 2 bases from V and 7 bases from J, with 11 bases in between. CDR3 nucleotides: TGTGCCAGCAGCTTATCGGGGGCGGGTGAAGCTTTCTTT. This sequence encodes CASSLSGAGEAFF.

This clonotype occurred many times. CDR3 region: CASSRDASSYEQYF. The DNA for the CDR3 is TGCGCCAGCAGCCGGGACGCGAGCTCCTACGAGCAGTACTTC. V and J are TRBV10-1 and TRBJ2-7; D could derive from TRBD1 or TRBD2 (5 bases each). V was clipped by 6 bases and J by 0 bases, with 12 bases between them. The CDR3 has 14 amino acids. CDR1 WNHNN and CDR2 SYGVQD come from the germline V gene (reference sequence).

This clonotype came up a few times. This chain connects TRBV10-3 to TRBJ2-1; D might be TRBD2 (6 bases). Trimming cost V 2 bases and J 7 bases, with 12 bases left between them. Germline CDR1 and CDR2: ENHRY and SYGVKD. CDR3 length: 14 residues. The CDR3: CAISEESGLNEQFF. CDR3 in DNA: TGTGCCATCAGTGAGGAAAGCGGGCTTAATGAGCAGTTCTTC.

This clonotype was recorded at least ten times. The chain is built from TRBV18 and TRBJ1-2; a possible D gene is TRBD1 (5 bases). The CDR3 is 14 residues long. Germline V gene lookup returns CDR1 KGHSH and CDR2 LQKENI. Trimming left V 3 bases short and J 7 bases short, with 15 bases between. This CDR3 reads CASSPGTGLSGYTF. For the CDR3, the DNA is TGTGCCAGCTCACCCGGGACTGGTTTATCTGGCTACACCTTC.

In its sample, this clonotype was seen many times. The rearrangement joins TRBV20-1 to TRBJ2-7, with 9 bases that match TRBD1. With 5 bases clipped from V and 4 bases from J, the junction kept 9 bases outside the gene matches. The germline gives CDR1 DFQATT, CDR2 SNEGSKA (reference sequence). The CDR3 runs 14 residues. In nucleotides, the CDR3 is TGCAGTGCTTACAACAGGGGGCTATTTTACGAGCAGTACTTC. Encoded protein: CSAYNRGLFYEQYF.

This clonotype was observed a handful of times. J is TRBJ2-7 and V is TRBV11-2, with 9 bases fitting TRBD2. V gave up 5 bases and J gave up 3 bases; unmatched junction bases: 8. Germline CDR1 and CDR2: SGHAT and FQNNGV. This CDR3 comprises 15 residues. In DNA form, the CDR3 reads TGTGCCAGCAGCCCGATAGCGGGGGTTCACTACGAGCAGTACTTC. It translates to CASSPIAGVHYEQYF.

Ten or more counts support this clonotype. J is TRBJ2-3 and V is TRBV10-2; 10 nucleotides match TRBD2. The CDR3 covers 15 residues. The germline gives CDR1 WSHSY, CDR2 SAAADI. CDR3 residues: CVTASGRGGTDTQYF. CDR3 bases: TGCGTGACGGCTAGCGGGAGAGGGGGGACAGATACGCAGTATTTT.

This clonotype was seen a handful of times. The J gene is TRBJ2-7, the V gene TRBV28, with 10 bases matching TRBD2. The CDR3 has 13 amino acids. The junction had 8 bases not matched to a gene; V was cut back by 10 bases and J by 5 bases. Germline lookup yields CDR1 MDHEN and CDR2 SYDVKM. The CDR3 reads CATRPAGGHEQYF. CDR3 bases: TGTGCCACCCGCCCAGCGGGAGGGCACGAGCAGTACTTC. Drawing the rest from reference TRBV28 and TRBJ2-7, the complete variable domain is DVKVTQSSRYLVKRTGEKVFLECVQDMDHENMFWYRQDPGLGLRLIYFSYDVKMKEKGDIPEGYSVSREKKERFSLILESASTNQTSMYLCATRPAGGHEQYFGPGTRLTVT.

This clonotype was recorded a few times. This chain uses TRBV6-6 with TRBJ2-7; the match to TRBD2 covers 8 bases. The trim removed 6 bases at V and 6 bases at J, leaving 4 bases unmatched. Germline V CDR1 and CDR2: MNHNY, SVGAGI (reference sequence). This CDR3 is 12 amino acids long. The CDR3 sequence is CASSGGGREQYF. The CDR3 DNA reads as TGTGCCAGCAGCGGGGGGGGGCGCGAGCAGTACTTC.

The chain has TRBV18 and TRBJ2-7, with a weak D call TRBD2 (6 bases). This CDR3 comprises 15 residues. Trimming removed 1 base at V and 2 bases at J, with 12 bases between. The germline CDR1 and CDR2 sequences are KGHSH and LQKENI. This chain's CDR3 is CASSPRPSEPYEQYF. The CDR3 DNA reads as TGTGCCAGCTCACCACGGCCTAGCGAACCCTACGAGCAGTACTTC.

There are a few counts of this clonotype. The chain combines TRBV4-1 with TRBJ2-5; D remains unclear. This CDR3 is built from 14 residues. Trimming pared 4 bases from V and 3 bases from J, leaving 12 bases between. CDR1 and CDR2 from the germline V gene are MGHRA and YSYEKL. The CDR3 loop is CASSPNAYKETQYF. The DNA of the CDR3 is TGCGCCAGCAGCCCAAACGCTTATAAAGAGACCCAGTACTTC.

V gene TRBV7-2 combines with J gene TRBJ1-4; a possible D gene is TRBD1 (5 bases). CDR1 SGHTA and CDR2 FQGNSA come from the germline V gene. This CDR3 contains 17 residues. With 5 bases removed from V and 0 bases from J, the gap between germline ends came to 16 bases. The CDR3, as DNA: TGTGCCAGCAGCCGAGGGACCGATGTTGCAACTAATGAAAAACTGTTTTTT. The encoded protein is CASSRGTDVATNEKLFF. Supplemented by reference TRBV7-2 and TRBJ1-4, the full variable domain reads GAGVSQSPSNKVTEKGKDVELRCDPISGHTALYWYRQSLGQGLEFLIYFQGNSAPDKSGLPSDRFSAERTGGSVSTLTIQRTQQEDSAVYLCASSRGTDVATNEKLFFGSGTQLSVL.

This clonotype has at least ten counts. The gene calls are TRBV3-1 and TRBJ1-2; D remains unclear. V lost 4 bases and J 2 bases, leaving 8 bases between the germline ends. This CDR3 has 13 amino acids. Germline CDR1 and CDR2: LGHDT and YNNKEL (reference sequence). The CDR3 nucleotides read TGTGCCAGCAGCCCAACAGAAAACTATGGCTACACCTTC. Encoded protein: CASSPTENYGYTF.